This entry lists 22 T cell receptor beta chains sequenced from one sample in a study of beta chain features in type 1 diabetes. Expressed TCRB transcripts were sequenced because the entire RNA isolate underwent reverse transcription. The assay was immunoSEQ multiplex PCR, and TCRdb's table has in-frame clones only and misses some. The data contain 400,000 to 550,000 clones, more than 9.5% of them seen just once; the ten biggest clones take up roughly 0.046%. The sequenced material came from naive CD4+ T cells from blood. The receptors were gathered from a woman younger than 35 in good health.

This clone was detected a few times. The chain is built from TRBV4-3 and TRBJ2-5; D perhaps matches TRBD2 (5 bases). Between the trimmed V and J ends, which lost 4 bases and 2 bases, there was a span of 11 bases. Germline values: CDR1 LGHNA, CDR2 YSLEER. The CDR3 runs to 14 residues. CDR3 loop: CASSRGGPQETQYF. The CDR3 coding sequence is TGCGCCAGCAGCCGTGGAGGTCCACAAGAGACCCAGTACTTC.

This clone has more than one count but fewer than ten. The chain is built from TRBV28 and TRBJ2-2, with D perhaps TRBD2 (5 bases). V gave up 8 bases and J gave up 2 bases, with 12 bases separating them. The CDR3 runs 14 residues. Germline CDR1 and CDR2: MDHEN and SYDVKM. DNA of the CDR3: TGTGCCAGCGCTAGACTATCAAACACCGGGGAGCTGTTTTTT. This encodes CASARLSNTGELFF.

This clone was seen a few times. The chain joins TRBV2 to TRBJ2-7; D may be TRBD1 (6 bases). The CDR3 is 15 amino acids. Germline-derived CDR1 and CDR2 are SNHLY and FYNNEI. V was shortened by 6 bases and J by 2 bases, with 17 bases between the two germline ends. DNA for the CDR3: TGTGCCAGCAGGGATACGACAGGTTTTACCTACGAGCAGTACTTC. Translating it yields CASRDTTGFTYEQYF.

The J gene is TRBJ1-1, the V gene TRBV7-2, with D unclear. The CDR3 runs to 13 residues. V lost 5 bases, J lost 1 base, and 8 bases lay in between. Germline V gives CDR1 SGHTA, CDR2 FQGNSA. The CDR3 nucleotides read TGTGCCAGCAGCGTGGACCGGAACACTGAAGCTTTCTTT. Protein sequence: CASSVDRNTEAFF. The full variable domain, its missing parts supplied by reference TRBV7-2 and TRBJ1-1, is GAGVSQSPSNKVTEKGKDVELRCDPISGHTALYWYRQSLGQGLEFLIYFQGNSAPDKSGLPSDRFSAERTGGSVSTLTIQRTQQEDSAVYLCASSVDRNTEAFFGQGTRLTVV.

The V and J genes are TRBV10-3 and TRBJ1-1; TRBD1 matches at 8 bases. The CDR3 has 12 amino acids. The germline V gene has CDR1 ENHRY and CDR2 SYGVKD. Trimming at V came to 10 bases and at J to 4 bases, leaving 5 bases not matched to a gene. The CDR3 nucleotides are TGTGCCACCGGACAGGGTGGCACTGAAGCTTTCTTT. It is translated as CATGQGGTEAFF.

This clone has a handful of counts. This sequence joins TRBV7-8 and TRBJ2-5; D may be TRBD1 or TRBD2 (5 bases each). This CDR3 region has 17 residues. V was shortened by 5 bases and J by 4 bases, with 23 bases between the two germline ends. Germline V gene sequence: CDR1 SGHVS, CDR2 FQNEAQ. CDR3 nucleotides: TGTGCCAGCAGCAGCTCAATTACCGGGACGGTCGGAGAGACCCAGTACTTC. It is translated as CASSSSITGTVGETQYF.

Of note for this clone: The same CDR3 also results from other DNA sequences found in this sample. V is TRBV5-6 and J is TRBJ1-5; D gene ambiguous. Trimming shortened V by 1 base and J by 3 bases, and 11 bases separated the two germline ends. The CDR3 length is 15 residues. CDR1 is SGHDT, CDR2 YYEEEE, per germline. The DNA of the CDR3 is TGTGCCAGCAGCTTGTTATCCGGGGACAATCAGCCCCAGCATTTT. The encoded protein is CASSLLSGDNQPQHF.

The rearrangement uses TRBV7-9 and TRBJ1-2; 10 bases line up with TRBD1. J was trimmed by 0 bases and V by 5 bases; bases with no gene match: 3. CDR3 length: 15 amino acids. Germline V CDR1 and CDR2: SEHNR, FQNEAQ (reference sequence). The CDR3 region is CASSRQGATNYGYTF. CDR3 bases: TGTGCCAGCAGCAGACAGGGGGCAACTAACTATGGCTACACCTTC.

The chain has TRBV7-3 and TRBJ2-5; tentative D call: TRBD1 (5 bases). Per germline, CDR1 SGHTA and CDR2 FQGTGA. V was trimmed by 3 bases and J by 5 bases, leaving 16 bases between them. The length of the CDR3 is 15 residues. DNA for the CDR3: TGTGCCAGCAGCTTGGGTGGAAGGGGTTCCGAGACCCAGTACTTC. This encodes CASSLGGRGSETQYF.

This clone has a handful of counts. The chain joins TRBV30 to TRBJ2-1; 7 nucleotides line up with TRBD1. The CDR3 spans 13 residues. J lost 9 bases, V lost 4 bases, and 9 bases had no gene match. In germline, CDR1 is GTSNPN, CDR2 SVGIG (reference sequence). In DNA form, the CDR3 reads TGTGCCTGGATTAAGCCCAGGGACAGTGAGCAGTTCTTC. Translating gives CAWIKPRDSEQFF.

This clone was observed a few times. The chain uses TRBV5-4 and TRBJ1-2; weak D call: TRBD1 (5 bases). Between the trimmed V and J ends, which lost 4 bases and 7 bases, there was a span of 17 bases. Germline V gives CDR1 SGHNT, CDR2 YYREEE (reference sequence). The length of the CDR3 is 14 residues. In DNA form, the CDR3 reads TGTGCCAGCAGCCCGCCCTCGGGACTGAGTGGCTACACCTTC. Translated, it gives CASSPPSGLSGYTF.

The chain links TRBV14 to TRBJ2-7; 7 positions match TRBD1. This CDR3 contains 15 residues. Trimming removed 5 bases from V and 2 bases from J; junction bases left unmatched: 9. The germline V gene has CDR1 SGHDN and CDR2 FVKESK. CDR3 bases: TGTGCCAGCAGCACACCGGGACAGTTAACCTACGAGCAGTACGTC. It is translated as CASSTPGQLTYEQYV.

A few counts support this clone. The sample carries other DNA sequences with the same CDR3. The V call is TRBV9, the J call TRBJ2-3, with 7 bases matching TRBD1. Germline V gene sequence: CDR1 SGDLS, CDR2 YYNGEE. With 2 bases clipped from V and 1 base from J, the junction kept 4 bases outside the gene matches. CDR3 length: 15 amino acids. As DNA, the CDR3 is TGTGCCAGCAGCGTTACCGGGACAGGCACAGATACGCAGTATTTT. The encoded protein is CASSVTGTGTDTQYF.

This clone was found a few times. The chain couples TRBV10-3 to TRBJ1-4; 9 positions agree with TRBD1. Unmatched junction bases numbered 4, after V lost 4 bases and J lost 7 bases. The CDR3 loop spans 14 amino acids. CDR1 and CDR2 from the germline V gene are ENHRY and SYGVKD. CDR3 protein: CAISGQGGVEKLFF. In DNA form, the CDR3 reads TGTGCCATCAGTGGACAGGGGGGAGTTGAAAAACTGTTTTTT.

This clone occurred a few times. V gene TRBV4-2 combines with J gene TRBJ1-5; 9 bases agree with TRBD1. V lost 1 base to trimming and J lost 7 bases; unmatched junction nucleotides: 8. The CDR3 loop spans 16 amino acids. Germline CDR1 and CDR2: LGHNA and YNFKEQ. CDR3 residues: CASSQVTDRGYQPQHF. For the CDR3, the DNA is TGTGCCAGCAGCCAAGTCACGGACAGGGGTTACCAGCCCCAGCATTTT.

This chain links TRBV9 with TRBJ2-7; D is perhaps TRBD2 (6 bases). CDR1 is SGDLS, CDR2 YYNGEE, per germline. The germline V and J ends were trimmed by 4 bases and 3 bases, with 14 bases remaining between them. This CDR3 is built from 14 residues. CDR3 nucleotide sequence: TGTGCCAGCAGCCCTGGGGGGAGCTACTACGAGCAGTACTTC. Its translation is CASSPGGSYYEQYF.

Here the CDR3 reads CASSARVPSTDTQYF. The DNA for the CDR3 is TGTGCCAGCAGCGCCAGAGTGCCTAGCACAGATACGCAGTATTTT. This chain links TRBV9 with TRBJ2-3, with D unresolved. There are 15 residues in the CDR3. CDR1 and CDR2 (germline): SGDLS, YYNGEE. Trimming stripped 3 bases from V and 0 bases from J, with 11 bases between. Complete variable domain (other parts from reference TRBV9 and TRBJ2-3): DSGVTQTPKHLITATGQRVTLRCSPRSGDLSVYWYQQSLDQGLQFLIQYYNGEERAKGNILERFSAQQFPDLHSELNLSSLELGDSALYFCASSARVPSTDTQYFGPGTRLTVL.

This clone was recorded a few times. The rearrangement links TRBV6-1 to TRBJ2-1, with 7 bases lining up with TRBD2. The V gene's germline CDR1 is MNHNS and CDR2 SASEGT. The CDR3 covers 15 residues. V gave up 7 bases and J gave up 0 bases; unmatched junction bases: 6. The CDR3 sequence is CASTTSASSYNEQFF. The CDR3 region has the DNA TGTGCCAGCACTACTAGCGCAAGCTCCTACAATGAGCAGTTCTTC.

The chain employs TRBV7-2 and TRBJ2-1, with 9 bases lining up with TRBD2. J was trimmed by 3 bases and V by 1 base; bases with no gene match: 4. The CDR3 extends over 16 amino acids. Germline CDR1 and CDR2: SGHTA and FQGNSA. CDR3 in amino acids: CASSLVLAGIYNEQFF. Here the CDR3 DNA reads TGTGCCAGCAGCTTAGTGCTAGCGGGAATCTACAATGAGCAGTTCTTC. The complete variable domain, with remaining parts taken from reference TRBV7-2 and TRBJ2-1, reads GAGVSQSPSNKVTEKGKDVELRCDPISGHTALYWYRQSLGQGLEFLIYFQGNSAPDKSGLPSDRFSAERTGGSVSTLTIQRTQQEDSAVYLCASSLVLAGIYNEQFFGPGTRLTVL.

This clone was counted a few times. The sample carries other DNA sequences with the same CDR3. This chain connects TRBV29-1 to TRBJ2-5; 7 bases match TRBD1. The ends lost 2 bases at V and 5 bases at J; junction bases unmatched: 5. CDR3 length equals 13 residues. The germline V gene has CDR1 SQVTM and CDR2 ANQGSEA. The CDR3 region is CSVEKGAGETQYF. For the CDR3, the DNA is TGCAGCGTTGAAAAGGGGGCCGGGGAGACCCAGTACTTC.

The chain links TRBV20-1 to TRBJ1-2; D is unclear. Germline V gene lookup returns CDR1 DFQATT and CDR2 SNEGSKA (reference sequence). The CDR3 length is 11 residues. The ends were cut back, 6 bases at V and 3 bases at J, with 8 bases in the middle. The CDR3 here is CSADRDYGYTF. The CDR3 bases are TGCAGTGCCGACCGAGACTATGGCTACACCTTC.

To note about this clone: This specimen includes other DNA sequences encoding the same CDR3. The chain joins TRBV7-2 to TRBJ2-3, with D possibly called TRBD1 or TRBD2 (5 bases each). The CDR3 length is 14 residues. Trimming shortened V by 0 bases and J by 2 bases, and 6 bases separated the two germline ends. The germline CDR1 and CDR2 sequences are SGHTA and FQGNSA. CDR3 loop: CASSLAGVTDTQYF. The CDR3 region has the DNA TGTGCCAGCAGCTTAGCGGGGGTCACAGATACGCAGTATTTT. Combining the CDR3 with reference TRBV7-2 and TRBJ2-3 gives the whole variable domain GAGVSQSPSNKVTEKGKDVELRCDPISGHTALYWYRQSLGQGLEFLIYFQGNSAPDKSGLPSDRFSAERTGGSVSTLTIQRTQQEDSAVYLCASSLAGVTDTQYFGPGTRLTVL.